These 7 T cell receptor beta chains were all obtained from the same sample, sequenced in a study of T cell responses to AZD1222 COVID-19 vaccine. Repertoires were generated with immunoSEQ multiplex PCR, while TCRdb's copy carries only in-frame clones and drops some. Of 180,000 or so clones listed, 94% are singletons. This sample comprised peripheral blood, obtained on day 0 of AZD1222 vaccination. These receptors were taken from an adult in good health.

The chain employs TRBV5-1 and TRBJ2-1, with 9 bases fitting TRBD1. Germline CDR1 is SGHRS and CDR2 is YFSETQ. V shed 4 bases and J 7 bases; nucleotides not matched to a gene: 12. This CDR3 spans 16 amino acids. In DNA, the CDR3 is TGCGCCAGCAGCCGATCCGGGACAGGGAAGGGAAATGAGCAGTTCTTC. Its protein is CASSRSGTGKGNEQFF.

The genes are TRBV24-1 and TRBJ1-1; D may be TRBD1 (6 bases). Germline V lookup: CDR1 KGHDR, CDR2 SFDVKD. The CDR3 spans 14 residues. V dropped 6 bases and J dropped 0 bases, with 10 bases sitting between them. The CDR3 spells CATSSQGLNTEAFF. Here the CDR3 DNA reads TGTGCCACCAGTAGTCAGGGGCTGAACACTGAAGCTTTCTTT.

The chain combines TRBV9 with TRBJ2-2; D is perhaps TRBD1 (6 bases). Trimming shortened V by 3 bases and J by 5 bases, and 14 bases separated the two germline ends. CDR1 SGDLS and CDR2 YYNGEE come from the germline V gene. The CDR3 has 15 residues. CDR3 nucleotide sequence: TGTGCCAGCAGCGCTTCTAGGGGGACGACCGGGGAGCTGTTTTTT. Encoded protein: CASSASRGTTGELFF.

This chain connects TRBV4-1 to TRBJ2-1; D is unresolved. Trimming shortened V by 3 bases and J by 7 bases, and 16 bases separated the two germline ends. The CDR3 is 15 residues long. Germline V CDR1 and CDR2: MGHRA, YSYEKL. CDR3 DNA: TGCGCCAGCAGCCAGGATCCGGTAGCCTCTAATGAGCAGTTCTTC. Translated, it gives CASSQDPVASNEQFF.

The J gene is TRBJ2-3, the V gene TRBV3-1 (or the pseudogene TRBV3-2), with 7 nucleotides matching TRBD2. The germline CDR1 and CDR2 sequences are LGHDT and YNNKEL (reference sequence). This CDR3 has 16 amino acids. With V trimmed by 4 bases and J by 5 bases, 12 bases remained unmatched. The CDR3 DNA is TGTGCCAGCAGCCCCCCGTTCAATGGGGGGGAAGATACGCAGTATTTT. Protein product: CASSPPFNGGEDTQYF.

The chain is built from TRBV5-4 and TRBJ1-6; D might be TRBD1 (6 bases). Germline-derived CDR1 and CDR2 are SGHNT and YYREEE (reference sequence). The CDR3 covers 15 residues. Trimming cost V 0 bases and J 8 bases, with 12 bases left between them. The chain's CDR3 is CASSLGGAGDSPLHF. For the CDR3, the DNA is TGTGCCAGCAGCTTGGGGGGGGCCGGTGATTCACCCCTCCACTTT.

The CDR3 DNA sequence: TGTGCCAGCAGCTTGCAAGGGGCCAATCAGCCCCAGCATTTT. It is translated as CASSLQGANQPQHF. The gene calls are TRBV7-2 and TRBJ1-5, with D possibly TRBD1 on 5 matching bases. With 3 bases removed from V and 3 bases from J, the gap between germline ends came to 9 bases. This CDR3 has 14 amino acids. Germline V gene data show CDR1 as SGHTA and CDR2 as FQGNSA.